These 4 T cell receptor beta chains came from one sample sequenced in a study of blood T cell repertoires in COVID-19. Some clones are missing from TCRdb's copy, which holds only in-frame ones; the method was immunoSEQ multiplex PCR. The sample shows 85,000 to 90,000 clones, around 87% of them seen only once. Sequenced: peripheral blood. Receptors originate from a human donor in a cohort sampled during active COVID-19.

The chain recombines TRBV27 with TRBJ2-2; no clear D. Trimming removed 5 bases from V and 4 bases from J, with 8 bases in between. This CDR3 region has 13 residues. Germline V gene lookup returns CDR1 MNHEY and CDR2 SMNVEV (reference sequence). The CDR3 loop reads CASSPRVTGELFF. CDR3 DNA sequence: TGTGCCAGCAGTCCCCGGGTCACCGGGGAGCTGTTTTTT.

This chain links TRBV27 with TRBJ2-3, with unresolved D. The CDR3 runs to 16 residues. Germline V gene data show CDR1 as MNHEY and CDR2 as SMNVEV (reference sequence). V gave up 6 bases and J gave up 0 bases, with 16 bases separating them. Here the CDR3 DNA reads TGTGCCAGCAGACCTCTCATTACAGTTAGCACAGATACGCAGTATTTT. This encodes CASRPLITVSTDTQYF.

The chain employs TRBV5-6 and TRBJ1-6, with no clear D. This CDR3 region has 15 residues. The V and J ends lost 4 bases and 6 bases respectively, with 14 bases between them. CDR1 is SGHDT, CDR2 YYEEEE, per germline. In DNA form, the CDR3 reads TGTGCCAGCAGCCCGTGGGCCCGGGGTAATTCACCCCTCCACTTT. It is translated as CASSPWARGNSPLHF.

This chain connects TRBV28 to TRBJ2-7; TRBD1 agrees at 9 bases. Losses at the gene ends were 7 bases for V and 6 bases for J; bases not matched to a gene: 7. Germline lookup yields CDR1 MDHEN and CDR2 SYDVKM. This CDR3 is built from 13 residues. The DNA of the CDR3 is TGTGCCAGCATCCCGGGACAGGGCGGCGAGCAGTACTTC. Protein: CASIPGQGGEQYF.